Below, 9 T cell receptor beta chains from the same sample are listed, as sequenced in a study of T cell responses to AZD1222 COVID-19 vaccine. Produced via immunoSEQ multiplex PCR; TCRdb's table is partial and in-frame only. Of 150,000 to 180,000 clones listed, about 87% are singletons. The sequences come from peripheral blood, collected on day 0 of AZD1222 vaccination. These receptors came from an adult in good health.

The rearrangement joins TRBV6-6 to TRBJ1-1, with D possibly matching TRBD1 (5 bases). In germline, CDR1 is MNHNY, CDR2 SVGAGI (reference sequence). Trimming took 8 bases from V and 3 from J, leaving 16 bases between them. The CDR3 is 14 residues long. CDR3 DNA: TGTGCCAGCGGGGCGGGGGGGACTTACACTGAAGCTTTCTTT. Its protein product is CASGAGGTYTEAFF.

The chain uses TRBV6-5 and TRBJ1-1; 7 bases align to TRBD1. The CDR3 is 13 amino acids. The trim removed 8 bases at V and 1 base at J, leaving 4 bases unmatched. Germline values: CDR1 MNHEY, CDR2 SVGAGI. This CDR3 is CASGTVQNTEAFF. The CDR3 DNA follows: TGTGCCAGCGGGACAGTACAGAACACTGAAGCTTTCTTT.

The CDR3 reads CASSLEPGYGYTF. The CDR3 bases are TGTGCCAGCAGCTTAGAACCCGGGTATGGCTACACCTTC. The chain combines TRBV7-2 with TRBJ1-2; D not certain. The CDR3 is made up of 13 amino acids. The germline V and J ends were trimmed by 1 base and 5 bases, with 8 bases remaining between them. The germline V gene has CDR1 SGHTA and CDR2 FQGNSA.

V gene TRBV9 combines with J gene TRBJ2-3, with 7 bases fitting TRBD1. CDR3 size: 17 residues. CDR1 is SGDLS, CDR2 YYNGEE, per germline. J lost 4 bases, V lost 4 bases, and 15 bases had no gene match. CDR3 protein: CASSPLRTGGRADTQYF. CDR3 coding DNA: TGTGCCAGCAGCCCACTCCGGACAGGCGGTCGCGCAGATACGCAGTATTTT.

CDR3 nucleotides: TGTGCCAGCAGCTTTACCCCGGGTCTTTCCGGAAACACCATATATTTT. Protein: CASSFTPGLSGNTIYF. V usage is TRBV7-2 and J usage is TRBJ1-3; D is ambiguous. Trimming removed 3 bases at V and 4 bases at J, with 16 bases between. CDR3 length: 16 residues. Looked up from germline, CDR1 is SGHTA and CDR2 is FQGNSA.

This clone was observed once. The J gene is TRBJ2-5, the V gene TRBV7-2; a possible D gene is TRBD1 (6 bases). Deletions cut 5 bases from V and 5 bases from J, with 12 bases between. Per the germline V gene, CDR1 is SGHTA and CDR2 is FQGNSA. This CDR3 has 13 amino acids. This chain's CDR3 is CASSRDTRETQYF. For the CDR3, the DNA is TGTGCCAGCAGCCGGGACACGAGGGAGACCCAGTACTTC.

The DNA of the CDR3 is TGTGCCAGCAGCTTACTAGCGGGCGTCACAGATACGCAGTATTTT. This sequence encodes CASSLLAGVTDTQYF. The chain is built from TRBV27 and TRBJ2-3; 9 positions match TRBD2. The CDR3 consists of 15 residues. CDR1 MNHEY and CDR2 SMNVEV come from the germline V gene (reference sequence). V gave up 6 bases and J gave up 2 bases; unmatched junction bases: 6.

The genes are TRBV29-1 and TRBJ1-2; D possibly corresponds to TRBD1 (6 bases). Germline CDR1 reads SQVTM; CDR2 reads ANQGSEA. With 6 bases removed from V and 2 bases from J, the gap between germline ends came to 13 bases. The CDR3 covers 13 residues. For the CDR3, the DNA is TGCAGCGTCCGAAGGGGGGGCAACTATGGCTACACCTTC. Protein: CSVRRGGNYGYTF.

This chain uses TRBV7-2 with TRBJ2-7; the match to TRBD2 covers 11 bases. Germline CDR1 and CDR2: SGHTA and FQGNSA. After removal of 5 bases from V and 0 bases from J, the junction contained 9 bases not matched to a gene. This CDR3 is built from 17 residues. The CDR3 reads CASSAQASGGISYEQYF. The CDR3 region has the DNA TGTGCCAGCAGCGCCCAGGCTAGCGGGGGGATCTCCTACGAGCAGTACTTC.